The 18 T cell receptor beta chains listed next were all sequenced from one sample in a study of cytomegalovirus exposure and HLA in healthy donors. The PCR made use of 60 Vbeta and 13 Jbeta primers. Using immunoSEQ multiplex PCR, the repertoire was profiled, and TCRdb retains in-frame clones only, with some absent. The data contain 180,000 or so clones, roughly 82% of them singletons. The sample consisted of PBMCs. The receptors here all came from a man aged 35 to 55 in good health and CMV-seronegative.

V and J are TRBV5-1 and TRBJ2-2, with D possibly matching TRBD2 (5 bases). Trimming shortened V by 0 bases and J by 4 bases, and 10 bases separated the two germline ends. CDR3 length equals 15 residues. Germline V gene sequence: CDR1 SGHRS, CDR2 YFSETQ. The CDR3 sequence is CASSLAARGTGELFF. DNA for the CDR3: TGCGCCAGCAGCTTGGCAGCACGGGGCACCGGGGAGCTGTTTTTT.

The chain combines TRBV7-2 with TRBJ1-5; 8 nucleotides line up with TRBD1. Germline loops: CDR1 SGHTA, CDR2 FQGNSA. Trimming took 4 bases from V and 1 from J; bases not matched to a gene: 6. The CDR3 is 16 residues long. CDR3: CASSSGTGWSNQPQHF. The CDR3 DNA sequence: TGTGCCAGCAGCTCCGGGACAGGATGGAGCAATCAGCCCCAGCATTTT.

The rearrangement uses TRBV4-2 and TRBJ1-2, with TRBD1 matching 12 bases. Germline V gene sequence: CDR1 LGHNA, CDR2 YNFKEQ. CDR3 size: 15 residues. V gave up 4 bases and J gave up 3 bases; unmatched junction bases: 3. CDR3 sequence reads: CASSLGQGADYGYTF. The CDR3 region has the DNA TGTGCCAGCAGCCTGGGACAGGGGGCAGACTATGGCTACACCTTC.

This chain uses TRBV2 with TRBJ2-7; 9 bases match TRBD1. CDR1 is SNHLY and CDR2 is FYNNEI in the germline V gene. V gave up 7 bases and J gave up 10 bases; unmatched junction bases: 8. There are 12 residues in the CDR3. As DNA, the CDR3 is TGTGCCAGCACCCGGGGACAGGGAGGACAGTACTTC. Its protein product is CASTRGQGGQYF.

This chain uses TRBV5-4 with TRBJ2-3; 11 bases are a match to TRBD2. The J segment lost 9 bases and the V segment lost 1 base, leaving 10 bases of the junction unmatched. This CDR3 is built from 16 residues. The germline V gene encodes CDR1 SGHNT and CDR2 YYREEE (reference sequence). CDR3 amino acids: CASSLPLAGGIRTQYF. The DNA of the CDR3 is TGTGCCAGCAGCTTGCCTCTAGCGGGAGGAATACGGACGCAGTATTTT.

This sequence joins TRBV6-6 and TRBJ2-7, with 7 bases matching TRBD1. The CDR3 has 13 residues. Per germline, CDR1 MNHNY and CDR2 SVGAGI (reference sequence). With V trimmed by 6 bases and J by 3 bases, 5 bases remained unmatched. CDR3 region: CASRVGQDYEQYF. In DNA, the CDR3 is TGTGCCAGCAGGGTCGGACAGGACTACGAGCAGTACTTC.

V is TRBV5-8 and J is TRBJ1-4, with 10 bases matching TRBD1. The junction had 9 bases not matched to a gene; V was cut back by 3 bases and J by 7 bases. Germline V gene sequence: CDR1 SGHTS, CDR2 YDEGEE. The CDR3 totals 16 residues. The CDR3 DNA reads as TGTGCCAGCAGCTCCGGGACAGGGGCGTCTTTTGAAAAACTGTTTTTT. It yields the protein CASSSGTGASFEKLFF. Based on the CDR3 plus reference TRBV5-8 and TRBJ1-4, the full variable domain is EAGVTQSPTHLIKTRGQQATLRCSPISGHTSVYWYQQALGLGLQFLLWYDEGEERNRGNFPPRFSGRQFPNYSSELNVNALELEDSALYLCASSSGTGASFEKLFFGSGTQLSVL.

This clone has a single count. The rearrangement joins TRBV6-1 to TRBJ1-4, with 7 bases lining up with TRBD1. The V gene's germline CDR1 is MNHNS and CDR2 SASEGT. V trimming: 4 bases; J trimming: 0 bases; junction bases outside the gene matches: 2. The CDR3 loop spans 15 amino acids. The CDR3 spells CASSVTGTTNEKLFF. The DNA for the CDR3 is TGTGCCAGCAGTGTGACAGGGACAACTAATGAAAAACTGTTTTTT.

This sequence joins TRBV7-9 and TRBJ2-7; 9 bases are shared with TRBD1. V lost 1 base to trimming and J lost 6 bases; unmatched junction nucleotides: 4. CDR1 SEHNR and CDR2 FQNEAQ come from the germline V gene (reference sequence). The CDR3 extends over 14 amino acids. The CDR3 bases are TGTGCCAGCAGCTTAGGGACAGGGGTTCGCGAGCAGTACTTC. Translating gives CASSLGTGVREQYF.

The chain joins TRBV28 to TRBJ2-7, with 11 bases that match TRBD1. Trimming removed 7 bases from V and 3 bases from J; junction bases left unmatched: 11. Germline assignment: CDR1 MDHEN and CDR2 SYDVKM. This CDR3 has 16 amino acids. The CDR3 coding sequence is TGTGCCAGCACCTCAGGGAAGGGACAGGGGGGCTACGAGCAGTACTTC. This sequence encodes CASTSGKGQGGYEQYF.

This clone was observed once. The chain has TRBV7-9 and TRBJ2-7, with TRBD1 identical over 7 bases. V was clipped by 5 bases and J by 0 bases; unmatched bases: 7. CDR1 is SEHNR and CDR2 is FQNEAQ in the germline V gene (reference sequence). This CDR3 contains 15 residues. The CDR3 region is CASSPVRDSSYEQYF. CDR3 DNA sequence: TGTGCCAGCAGCCCAGTCCGGGACAGCTCCTACGAGCAGTACTTC. Full variable domain (remainder filled in from reference TRBV7-9 and TRBJ2-7): DTGVSQNPRHKITKRGQNVTFRCDPISEHNRLYWYRQTLGQGPEFLTYFQNEAQLEKSRLLSDRFSAERPKGSFSTLEIQRTEQGDSAMYLCASSPVRDSSYEQYFGPGTRLTVT.

In regard to this clone: An end of the junction differs from the germline gene, which may be a read error. The chain combines TRBV11-3 with TRBJ1-1, with D perhaps TRBD1 (6 bases). CDR1 is SGHNT, CDR2 YENEEA, per germline. This CDR3 is built from 14 residues. The DNA for the CDR3 is TGTGCCAGCAGCGCACAAACAGGGAACGCTGAAGCTTTCTTT. This sequence encodes CASSAQTGNAEAFF.

This chain's CDR3 is CSVVTDRSYEQYF. As DNA, the CDR3 is TGCAGCGTTGTTACGGACAGGTCCTACGAGCAGTACTTC. The chain couples TRBV29-1 to TRBJ2-7, with 7 bases identical to TRBD1. J lost 1 base, V lost 4 bases, and 4 bases had no gene match. CDR1 is SQVTM and CDR2 is ANQGSEA in the germline V gene. This CDR3 has 13 amino acids.

This clone was detected only once. The chain links TRBV7-6 to TRBJ2-1, with D perhaps TRBD2 (7 bases). V was cut by 1 base and J by 4 bases, with 11 bases left in between. CDR1 SGHVS and CDR2 FNYEAQ come from the germline V gene. The CDR3 spans 15 residues. The CDR3: CASSLVAGAYNEQFF. DNA of the CDR3: TGTGCCAGCAGCTTAGTCGCGGGGGCTTACAATGAGCAGTTCTTC.

The chain recombines TRBV11-2 with TRBJ2-1; a weak D match, TRBD2 (6 bases). The CDR3 has 15 amino acids. V was shortened by 7 bases and J by 6 bases, with 19 bases between the two germline ends. CDR1 is SGHAT and CDR2 is FQNNGV in the germline V gene. CDR3 region: CASIDSTRGGNEQFF. In DNA, the CDR3 is TGTGCCAGCATTGATAGTACTAGGGGAGGCAATGAGCAGTTCTTC.

The chain has TRBV4-1 and TRBJ2-2; 7 bases map to TRBD1. This CDR3 spans 15 amino acids. CDR1 is MGHRA and CDR2 is YSYEKL in the germline V gene. The J segment lost 8 bases and the V segment lost 0 bases, leaving 6 bases of the junction unmatched. CDR3 DNA sequence: TGCGCCAGCAGCCAAGATAGTAGGGGACAGGGGGAGCTGTTTTTT. Translation gives CASSQDSRGQGELFF.

The rearrangement joins TRBV30 to TRBJ2-2; possibly TRBD2 for D (6 bases). Trimming removed 2 bases from V and 5 bases from J, with 12 bases in between. Germline CDR1 is GTSNPN and CDR2 is SVGIG (reference sequence). The CDR3 extends over 14 amino acids. The CDR3 protein is CAWSIGGLTGELFF. As DNA, the CDR3 is TGTGCCTGGAGTATAGGAGGGCTTACCGGGGAGCTGTTTTTT.

The chain combines TRBV30 with TRBJ2-4, with 7 bases identical to TRBD1. There are 12 residues in the CDR3. Looked up from germline, CDR1 is GTSNPN and CDR2 is SVGIG (reference sequence). Losses at the gene ends were 1 base for V and 9 bases for J; bases not matched to a gene: 3. CDR3 DNA: TGTGCCTGGAGTGCGGACAGGATCATTCAGTACTTC. Residues: CAWSADRIIQYF. The complete variable domain, with remaining parts taken from reference TRBV30 and TRBJ2-4, reads SQTIHQWPATLVQPVGSPLSLECTVEGTSNPNLYWYRQAAGRGLQLLFYSVGIGQISSEVPQNLSASRPQDRQFILSSKKLLLSDSGFYLCAWSADRIIQYFGAGTRLSVL.